Shown below are 27 T cell receptor beta chains from a single sample sequenced in a study of cytomegalovirus exposure and HLA in healthy donors. Vbeta (60) and Jbeta (13) primers were used in the PCR. Method: immunoSEQ multiplex PCR; TCRdb's copy keeps in-frame clones and lacks some. The sample yields under 200,000 clones, approximately 80% seen once. Sequencing input: PBMCs. The receptors shown here come from a woman between 50 and 59 years old in good health and CMV-seropositive.

This chain links TRBV5-1 with TRBJ2-5, with D possibly matching TRBD1 (5 bases). Germline V lookup: CDR1 SGHRS, CDR2 YFSETQ. CDR3 length: 16 residues. V was trimmed by 5 bases and J by 3 bases, leaving 20 bases between them. The CDR3 nucleotides are TGCGCCAGCAGTAGGTCACTCACAGGTGGGGAAGAGACCCAGTACTTC. Protein sequence: CASSRSLTGGEETQYF. The complete variable domain, with remaining parts taken from reference TRBV5-1 and TRBJ2-5, reads KAGVTQTPRYLIKTRGQQVTLSCSPISGHRSVSWYQQTPGQGLQFLFEYFSETQRNKGNFPGRFSGRQFSNSRSEMNVSTLELGDSALYLCASSRSLTGGEETQYFGPGTRLLVL.

The genes are TRBV7-9 and TRBJ1-1; D is ambiguous. The CDR3 runs 14 residues. The V and J ends lost 4 bases and 10 bases respectively, with 19 bases between them. The germline V gene encodes CDR1 SEHNR and CDR2 FQNEAQ (reference sequence). DNA of the CDR3: TGTGCCAGCAGCTCTCAAAACATGCCTGAGGGAGCTTTCTTT. Amino acid sequence: CASSSQNMPEGAFF.

The CDR3 DNA is TGTGCCAGTAGGGGGGGGTTCGGTACCTACGAGCAGTACTTC. This translates into CASRGGFGTYEQYF. The rearrangement links TRBV19 to TRBJ2-7; 7 nucleotides align to TRBD2. The junction had 7 bases not matched to a gene; V was cut back by 6 bases and J by 2 bases. The CDR3 contains 14 residues. The germline V gene has CDR1 LNHDA and CDR2 SQIVND (reference sequence).

The CDR3 spells CASRRQGFGRHTEAFF. The CDR3 coding sequence is TGTGCCAGCAGAAGACAGGGGTTCGGAAGGCACACTGAAGCTTTCTTT. The chain combines TRBV2 with TRBJ1-1, with 8 bases matching TRBD1. Per the germline V gene, CDR1 is SNHLY and CDR2 is FYNNEI. The CDR3 sequence is 16 residues long. Trimming at V came to 6 bases and at J to 3 bases, leaving 12 bases not matched to a gene.

The chain couples TRBV6-1 to TRBJ2-1; TRBD2 matches 8 bases. Germline V gives CDR1 MNHNS, CDR2 SASEGT. This CDR3 has 16 amino acids. The J segment lost 9 bases and the V segment lost 1 base, leaving 11 bases of the junction unmatched. CDR3 sequence reads: CASSEGPGGPQGEQFF. CDR3 sequence (DNA): TGTGCCAGCAGTGAAGGTCCGGGGGGGCCCCAGGGTGAGCAGTTCTTC.

The rearrangement joins TRBV9 to TRBJ2-3; 7 bases match TRBD1. CDR3 length: 13 residues. From germline, CDR1 is SGDLS and CDR2 YYNGEE. With V trimmed by 4 bases and J by 5 bases, 4 bases remained unmatched. CDR3: CASSRGPGDTQYF. The CDR3 DNA reads as TGTGCCAGCAGCAGGGGGCCGGGAGATACGCAGTATTTT.

This clone was observed once. The chain couples TRBV21-1 to TRBJ2-3; the table gives TRBD2 as D, unverified against the DNA. TRBV21-1 is a documented pseudogene. The CDR3 covers 10 residues. CDR3 nucleotides: TGTAGCTCCTGCACAGATACGCAGTATTTT. Translation: CSSCTDTQYF.

The chain couples TRBV7-2 to TRBJ2-3; no clear D gene. CDR1 and CDR2 (germline): SGHTA, FQGNSA. The V end lost 1 base, the J end lost 0 bases, and 8 bases lay between the germline ends. This CDR3 has 15 amino acids. The CDR3 reads CASSLDGSSTDTQYF. In DNA, the CDR3 is TGTGCCAGCAGCTTAGACGGGTCTAGCACAGATACGCAGTATTTT.

Points on this clone: At one boundary the junction diverges from the germline segment, which might be a read error. The chain employs TRBV7-7 and TRBJ1-3; no firm D call. In germline, CDR1 is SSHAT, CDR2 FNYEAQ (reference sequence). There are 13 residues in the CDR3. CDR3 DNA sequence: TGTGCTAGCAGCTTAGATAGATGGAACACCATATATTTT. This codes for CASSLDRWNTIYF.

The genes are TRBV5-4 and TRBJ1-1; D is ambiguous. In germline, CDR1 is SGHNT, CDR2 YYREEE (reference sequence). Trimming removed 6 bases from V and 2 bases from J, with 14 bases in between. The CDR3 is 14 amino acids. CDR3 protein: CASNLVEGNTEAFF. CDR3 nucleotides: TGTGCCAGCAACCTGGTGGAGGGAAACACTGAAGCTTTCTTT.

This chain uses TRBV27 with TRBJ2-5; TRBD2 is a possible D gene (5 bases). The germline gives CDR1 MNHEY, CDR2 SMNVEV (reference sequence). V lost 2 bases and J 12 bases, leaving 7 bases between the germline ends. The CDR3 spans 10 residues. The CDR3 bases are TGTGCCAGCAGTTTAAAGGGAGAGTACTTC. Translation gives CASSLKGEYF.

The chain links TRBV5-1 to TRBJ2-5; 11 positions match TRBD2. V lost 7 bases and J lost 5; bases outside the gene matches: 10. The CDR3 is 15 residues long. Looked up from germline, CDR1 is SGHRS and CDR2 is YFSETQ. The CDR3 is CASRPQIAGGETQYF. For the CDR3, the DNA is TGCGCCAGCCGTCCCCAGATAGCGGGAGGGGAGACCCAGTACTTC. The entire variable domain, with the rest obtained from reference TRBV5-1 and TRBJ2-5, is as follows: KAGVTQTPRYLIKTRGQQVTLSCSPISGHRSVSWYQQTPGQGLQFLFEYFSETQRNKGNFPGRFSGRQFSNSRSEMNVSTLELGDSALYLCASRPQIAGGETQYFGPGTRLLVL.

The chain recombines TRBV15 with TRBJ2-7, with a weak D call TRBD2 (5 bases). Trimming cost V 1 base and J 1 base, with 11 bases left between them. CDR1 is LNHNV and CDR2 is YYDKDF in the germline V gene (reference sequence). The CDR3 covers 15 residues. The CDR3 coding sequence is TGTGCCACCAGCAGAGGGAGAGGGCAGTCCTACGAGCAGTACTTC. Its protein is CATSRGRGQSYEQYF.

Here the CDR3 reads CASRISYEQYF. CDR3 coding DNA: TGTGCCAGCAGGATTAGCTACGAGCAGTACTTC. The chain carries TRBV6-6 and TRBJ2-7; unclear D gene. V dropped 6 bases and J dropped 3 bases, with 6 bases sitting between them. CDR1 and CDR2 (germline): MNHNY, SVGAGI (reference sequence). The CDR3 loop spans 11 amino acids.

The chain carries TRBV5-1 and TRBJ2-2, with 8 bases fitting TRBD1. Per germline, CDR1 SGHRS and CDR2 YFSETQ. This CDR3 is built from 15 residues. With 2 bases clipped from V and 6 bases from J, the junction kept 6 bases outside the gene matches. This CDR3 reads CASSFRQGRPGELFF. CDR3 DNA sequence: TGCGCCAGCAGCTTTCGACAGGGGAGACCCGGGGAGCTGTTTTTT.

This chain joins TRBV18 and TRBJ1-6; D gene ambiguous. The CDR3 has 15 residues. Trimming cost V 2 bases and J 7 bases, with 12 bases left between them. Looked up from germline, CDR1 is KGHSH and CDR2 is LQKENI. For the CDR3, the DNA is TGTGCCAGCTCACCATCTATCACAGAAAATTCACCCCTCCACTTT. This translates into CASSPSITENSPLHF.

This rearrangement joins TRBV11-3 to TRBJ2-5; perhaps TRBD2 as D (5 bases). CDR1 and CDR2 from the germline V gene are SGHNT and YENEEA. CDR3 length: 14 amino acids. Trimming shortened V by 4 bases and J by 5 bases, and 14 bases separated the two germline ends. The CDR3 here is CASSSDSLAETQYF. DNA for the CDR3: TGTGCCAGCAGCTCGGACTCTCTGGCGGAGACCCAGTACTTC. Looking up the rest from reference TRBV11-3 and TRBJ2-5 gives the full variable domain: EAGVVQSPRYKIIEKKQPVAFWCNPISGHNTLYWYLQNLGQGPELLIRYENEEAVDDSQLPKDRFSAERLKGVDSTLKIQPAELGDSAVYLCASSSDSLAETQYFGPGTRLLVL.

The chain joins TRBV28 to TRBJ1-4; TRBD1 agrees at 7 bases. The CDR3 totals 14 residues. Germline V gene sequence: CDR1 MDHEN, CDR2 SYDVKM. J was trimmed by 2 bases and V by 5 bases; bases with no gene match: 2. This CDR3 reads CASSPQGTNEKLFF. In nucleotides, the CDR3 is TGTGCCAGCAGTCCACAGGGGACTAATGAAAAACTGTTTTTT.

The chain combines TRBV11-2 with TRBJ1-2; TRBD1 is a possible D gene (6 bases). This CDR3 spans 16 amino acids. The germline gives CDR1 SGHAT, CDR2 FQNNGV. Between the trimmed V and J ends, which lost 5 bases and 2 bases, there was a span of 18 bases. CDR3 DNA sequence: TGTGCCAGCAGCCGGTTAAAGGGGGGGGCGAACTATGGCTACACCTTC. Translated, it gives CASSRLKGGANYGYTF.

The chain recombines TRBV18 with TRBJ2-3, with TRBD2 matching over 9 bases. The V gene's germline CDR1 is KGHSH and CDR2 LQKENI. This CDR3 has 15 amino acids. Trimming at V came to 9 bases and at J to 4 bases, leaving 11 bases not matched to a gene. For the CDR3, the DNA is TGTGCCAGTCGGGATAGCGGGAGAGATGCAGATACGCAGTATTTT. This translates into CASRDSGRDADTQYF. Full variable domain (missing parts from reference TRBV18 and TRBJ2-3): NAGVMQNPRHLVRRRGQEARLRCSPMKGHSHVYWYRQLPEEGLKFMVYLQKENIIDESGMPKERFSAEFPKEGPSILRIQQVVRGDSAAYFCASRDSGRDADTQYFGPGTRLTVL.

The rearrangement uses TRBV28 and TRBJ1-2; tentative D call: TRBD1 (5 bases). This CDR3 region has 14 residues. V lost 3 bases and J lost 4, with 12 bases in between. Germline V gene lookup returns CDR1 MDHEN and CDR2 SYDVKM. The CDR3: CASSFPDSLYGYTF. DNA of the CDR3: TGTGCCAGCAGTTTCCCCGACAGCCTCTATGGCTACACCTTC.

The CDR3 sequence: CASSLDRGQYNEQFF. Here the CDR3 DNA reads TGTGCCAGCAGCTTAGACAGGGGGCAGTACAATGAGCAGTTCTTC. The chain recombines TRBV11-2 with TRBJ2-1; TRBD1 matches 8 bases. CDR1 SGHAT and CDR2 FQNNGV come from the germline V gene. This CDR3 has 15 residues. Trimming took 0 bases from V and 4 from J; bases not matched to a gene: 2.

This clone was found a few times. Germline is not matched at one junction end, which may reflect a read error. The chain recombines TRBV4-3 with TRBJ1-2; D is undetermined. The CDR3 extends over 15 amino acids. Germline V gene lookup returns CDR1 LGHNA and CDR2 YSLEER. The CDR3: CASSQDKRAKYGYTF. In DNA, the CDR3 is TGCGCCAGCAGCCAAGATAAGAGGGCTAAGTATGGCTACACCTTC.

The chain recombines TRBV28 with TRBJ1-2; maybe TRBD1 (5 bases). The V end was cut by 3 bases, the J end by 7 bases, with 9 bases between. This CDR3 has 12 residues. Looked up from germline, CDR1 is MDHEN and CDR2 is SYDVKM. The CDR3 spells CASSLQGVGYTF. The CDR3 coding sequence is TGTGCCAGCAGTTTGCAAGGGGTTGGCTACACCTTC.

The chain couples TRBV7-2 to TRBJ2-1; D remains unclear. The CDR3 consists of 13 residues. Trimming left V 0 bases short and J 10 bases short, with 10 bases between. Germline V gives CDR1 SGHTA, CDR2 FQGNSA. CDR3 protein: CASSLARLREQFF. In DNA, the CDR3 is TGTGCCAGCAGCTTAGCACGACTCCGAGAGCAGTTCTTC.

This clone was counted once. The genes are TRBV4-2 and TRBJ2-7; D is possibly TRBD2 (7 bases). CDR3 length equals 16 residues. V was clipped by 3 bases and J by 2 bases, with 17 bases between them. Germline V CDR1 and CDR2: LGHNA, YNFKEQ. The CDR3 DNA sequence: TGTGCCAGCAGCCACCAAAGGGGAGGGGGGACCTACGAGCAGTACTTC. Encoded protein: CASSHQRGGGTYEQYF.

The rearrangement uses TRBV29-1 and TRBJ2-7, with a tentative D call TRBD1 (5 bases). The CDR3 is 12 residues long. Trimming cost V 7 bases and J 4 bases, with 14 bases left between them. The germline gives CDR1 SQVTM, CDR2 ANQGSEA. CDR3 DNA sequence: TGCAGCGGCCGGCAGGGAACTTACGAGCAGTACTTC. This sequence encodes CSGRQGTYEQYF.